This T cell receptor beta chain was sequenced for a study of cytomegalovirus exposure and HLA in healthy donors. Study-level points and caveats: An analysis done earlier found most TCR beta V segments productive about 90% or about 30% of the time. It was reported that the classifier diagnosed cytomegalovirus status with high specificity and sensitivity in both the original and validation cohorts.

About this clone itself: Its antigen is undetermined.

With 60 Vbeta and 13 Jbeta primers, the PCR was carried out. The repertoire was sequenced with immunoSEQ multiplex PCR; TCRdb's copy has only in-frame clones and lacks some. Of about 83,000 clones in the sample, roughly 81% were seen once. The specimen sequenced was PBMCs. This TCR came from a woman in her twenties or thirties in good health and CMV-seronegative.

Written as DNA, the CDR3 is TGTGCCTGGAGTACCCCCAGACTAGCGGGAGGGCCCTACGAGCAGTACTTC. Amino acid sequence: CAWSTPRLAGGPYEQYF. J is TRBJ2-5 and V is TRBV30; the match to TRBD2 covers 14 bases. The DNA end favors TRBJ2-7, so the J call may be wrong. The CDR3 spans 17 residues. Germline V gene sequence: CDR1 GTSNPN, CDR2 SVGIG (reference sequence).